This TCR beta chain was captured in a study of T cell responses to AZD1222 COVID-19 vaccine. Clones were sequenced by immunoSEQ multiplex PCR, and TCRdb holds only the in-frame ones, with some missing. Among under 150,000 clones listed, about 90% were seen once. The sequencing used peripheral blood, collected 28 days after the second AZD1222 dose. The clonotype was recovered from an adult who received the AZD1222 COVID-19 vaccine.

The CDR3 DNA follows: TGTGCCAGCAGTTGGGTCGGGGGAATTCAAGAGACCCAGTACTTC. This translates into CASSWVGGIQETQYF. This rearrangement joins TRBV27 to TRBJ2-5; D perhaps matches TRBD2 (6 bases). From germline, CDR1 is MNHEY and CDR2 SMNVEV (reference sequence). This CDR3 spans 15 amino acids. Trimming removed 4 bases at V and 2 bases at J, with 14 bases between.